This entry features one T cell receptor (beta chain) sequence. Its antigen is unknown. Investigators reverse transcribed all isolated RNA, so they sequenced expressed TCRB transcripts. Using immunoSEQ multiplex PCR, the repertoire was profiled, and TCRdb retains in-frame clones only, with some absent. The table has about 160,000 clones, about 8.1% seen once. This sample is drawn from a study of beta chain features in type 1 diabetes. Overall study findings and caveats: Across patients, naive, central memory and Treg TCRB repertoires exhibited apparently greater similarity than was observed across healthy donors. When Type 1 diabetes patients were examined, their TCRB CDR3s proved moderately but significantly shorter in all four CD4+ subsets. A potential influence of HLA type upon TCRB rearrangement remained unresolved herein.

CDR3 length: 15 amino acids. The germline V and J ends were trimmed by 1 base and 7 bases, with 15 bases remaining between them. CDR1 and CDR2 (germline): LNHDA, SQIVND (reference sequence). Each donor gave one heparinised blood draw averaging approximately 120 mL. This chain links TRBV19 with TRBJ2-3, with D possibly TRBD1 on 6 matching bases. Material for sequencing was central memory CD4+ T cells from blood. The receptor was derived from a young woman with type 1 diabetes. The DNA of the CDR3 is TGTGCCAGTAGTATAGGTGGAAAACAGGGAAATACGCAGTATTTT. Translating gives CASSIGGKQGNTQYF.